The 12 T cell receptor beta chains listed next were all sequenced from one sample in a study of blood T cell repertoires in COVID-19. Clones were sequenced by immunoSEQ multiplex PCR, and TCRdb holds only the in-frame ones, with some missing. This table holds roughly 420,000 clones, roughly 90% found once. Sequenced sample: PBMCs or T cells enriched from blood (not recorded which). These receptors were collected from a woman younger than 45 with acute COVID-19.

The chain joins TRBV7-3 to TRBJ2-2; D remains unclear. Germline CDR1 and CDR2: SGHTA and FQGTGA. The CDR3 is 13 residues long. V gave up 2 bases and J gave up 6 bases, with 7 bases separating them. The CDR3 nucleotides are TGTGCCAGCAGCTTAGTTTTATCCGGGGAGCTGTTTTTT. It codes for CASSLVLSGELFF.

The chain's CDR3 is CASSLAVRGQGYEQYF. The CDR3 nucleotides are TGTGCCAGCAGCTTGGCCGTCAGGGGACAGGGTTACGAGCAGTACTTC. The chain employs TRBV5-8 and TRBJ2-7; 9 bases are shared with TRBD1. With 0 bases clipped from V and 4 bases from J, the junction kept 8 bases outside the gene matches. Germline V gene data show CDR1 as SGHTS and CDR2 as YDEGEE. This CDR3 region has 16 residues. Combining the CDR3 with reference TRBV5-8 and TRBJ2-7 gives the whole variable domain EAGVTQSPTHLIKTRGQQATLRCSPISGHTSVYWYQQALGLGLQFLLWYDEGEERNRGNFPPRFSGRQFPNYSSELNVNALELEDSALYLCASSLAVRGQGYEQYFGPGTRLTVT.

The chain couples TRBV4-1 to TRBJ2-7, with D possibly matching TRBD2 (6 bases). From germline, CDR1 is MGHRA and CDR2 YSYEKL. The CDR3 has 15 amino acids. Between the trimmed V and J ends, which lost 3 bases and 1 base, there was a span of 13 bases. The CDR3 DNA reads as TGCGCCAGCAGCCAGATGGGACTGAAATCCTACGAGCAGTACTTC. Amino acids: CASSQMGLKSYEQYF.

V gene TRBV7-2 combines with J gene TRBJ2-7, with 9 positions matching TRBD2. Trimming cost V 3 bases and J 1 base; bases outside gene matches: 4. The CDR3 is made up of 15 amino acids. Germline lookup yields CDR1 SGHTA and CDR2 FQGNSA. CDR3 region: CASSFSGGVSYEQYF. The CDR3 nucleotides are TGTGCCAGCAGCTTTAGCGGGGGTGTTTCCTACGAGCAGTACTTC.

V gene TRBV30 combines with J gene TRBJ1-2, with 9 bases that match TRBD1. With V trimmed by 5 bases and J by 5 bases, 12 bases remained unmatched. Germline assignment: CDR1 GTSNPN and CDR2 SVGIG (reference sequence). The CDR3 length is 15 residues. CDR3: CAWSWDRAGIYGYTF. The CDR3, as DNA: TGTGCCTGGTCCTGGGACAGGGCCGGGATATATGGCTACACCTTC.

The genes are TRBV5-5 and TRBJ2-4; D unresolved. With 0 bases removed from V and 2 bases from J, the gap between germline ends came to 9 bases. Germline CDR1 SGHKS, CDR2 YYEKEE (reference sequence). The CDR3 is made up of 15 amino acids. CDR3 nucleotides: TGTGCCAGCAGCTTGGATCCGAGCTCCAAAAACATTCAGTACTTC. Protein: CASSLDPSSKNIQYF. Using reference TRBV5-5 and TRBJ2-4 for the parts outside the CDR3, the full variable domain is DAGVTQSPTHLIKTRGQQVTLRCSPISGHKSVSWYQQVLGQGPQFIFQYYEKEERGRGNFPDRFSARQFPNYSSELNVNALLLGDSALYLCASSLDPSSKNIQYFGAGTRLSVL.

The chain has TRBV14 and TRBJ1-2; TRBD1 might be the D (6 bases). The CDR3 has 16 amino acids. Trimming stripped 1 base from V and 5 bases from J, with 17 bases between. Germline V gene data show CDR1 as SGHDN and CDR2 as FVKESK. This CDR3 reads CASSQGWNRAAYGYTF. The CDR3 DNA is TGTGCCAGCAGCCAAGGTTGGAACAGGGCCGCTTATGGCTACACCTTC.

The CDR3 nucleotides are TGTGCCAGTAGTATAGGGCCGGAAAACTACCACGAGCAGTACTTC. It is translated as CASSIGPENYHEQYF. This sequence joins TRBV19 and TRBJ2-7, with D hard to call. V lost 1 base, J lost 5 bases, and 15 bases lay in between. In germline, CDR1 is LNHDA, CDR2 SQIVND (reference sequence). This CDR3 is 15 amino acids long.

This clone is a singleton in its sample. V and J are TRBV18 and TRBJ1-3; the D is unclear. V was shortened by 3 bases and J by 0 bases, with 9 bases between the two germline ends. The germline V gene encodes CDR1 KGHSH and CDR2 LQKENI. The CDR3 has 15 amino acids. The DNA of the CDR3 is TGTGCCAGCTCACCGGGAGGCAGCTCTGGAAACACCATATATTTT. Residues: CASSPGGSSGNTIYF.

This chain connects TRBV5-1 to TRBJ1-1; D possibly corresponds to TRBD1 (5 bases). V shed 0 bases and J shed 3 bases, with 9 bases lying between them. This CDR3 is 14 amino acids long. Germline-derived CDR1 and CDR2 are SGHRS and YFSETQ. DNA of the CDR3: TGCGCCAGCAGCTTGGATGGGGGGGACACTGAAGCTTTCTTT. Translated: CASSLDGGDTEAFF.

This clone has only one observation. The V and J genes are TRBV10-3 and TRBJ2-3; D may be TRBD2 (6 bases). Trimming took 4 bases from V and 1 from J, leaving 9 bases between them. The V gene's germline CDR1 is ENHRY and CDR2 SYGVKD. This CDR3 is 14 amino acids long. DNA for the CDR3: TGTGCCATCAGTGTGGTAGCGGGCACAGATACGCAGTATTTT. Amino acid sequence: CAISVVAGTDTQYF.

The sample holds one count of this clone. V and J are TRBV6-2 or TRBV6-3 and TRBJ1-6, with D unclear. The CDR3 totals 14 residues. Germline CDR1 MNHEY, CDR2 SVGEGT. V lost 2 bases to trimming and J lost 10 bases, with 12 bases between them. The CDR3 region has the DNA TGTGCCAGCAGTTACCCATCATCCCCCTCACCCCTCCACTTT. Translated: CASSYPSSPSPLHF.